This T cell receptor (beta chain) is drawn from a study of T cell responses to AZD1222 COVID-19 vaccine. The data were produced by immunoSEQ multiplex PCR, yet TCRdb's version contains in-frame clones alone and is incomplete. The repertoire includes tens of thousands of clones, 80% to 90% of them detected once, and around 30% sits in the top ten. This CDR3 has 15 amino acids. The V gene lost 3 bases and the J gene lost 5 bases, with 17 bases spanning the gap. Germline CDR1 reads SQVTM; CDR2 reads ANQGSEA. The clonotype originates from an adult who received the AZD1222 COVID-19 vaccine. The rearrangement joins TRBV29-1 to TRBJ2-1; tentatively, D is TRBD2 (7 bases). The source material was peripheral blood, sampled 28 days after the second AZD1222 dose. The CDR3 coding sequence is TGCAGCGTTGATCCGGGGAGGGGGGCGGACAATGAGCAGTTCTTC. Amino acids: CSVDPGRGADNEQFF.